This T cell receptor beta chain is drawn from a study of blood T cell repertoires in COVID-19. Study background: Sites across the United States, Italy and Spain contributed samples from acute and convalescent COVID-19. Sample material is recorded as cDNA or gDNA derived from T cells, B-cell-depleted T cells, or PBMCs.

CDR1 and CDR2 (germline): SNHLY, FYNNEI. V was pared by 4 bases and J by 4 bases, with 10 bases between. CDR3 length: 14 residues. Patients from Seattle were sampled longitudinally, starting during active infection. In the authors' workflow: Amplifying reference gene primers gave estimates of nucleated cell counts. Produced via immunoSEQ multiplex PCR; TCRdb's table is partial and in-frame only. The V and J calls and clone size come from that table; D and trimming were worked out from the DNA. The sample consists of a few hundred thousand clones, approximately 80% of them appearing once. The specimen was peripheral blood. The gene calls are TRBV2 and TRBJ2-2; D may be TRBD1 (6 bases). The TCR was taken from a woman older than 75 with COVID-19, enrolled during active disease. The CDR3 coding sequence is TGTGCCAGCAGTGGACAGGTGATCACCGGGGAGCTGTTTTTT. Translating gives CASSGQVITGELFF.